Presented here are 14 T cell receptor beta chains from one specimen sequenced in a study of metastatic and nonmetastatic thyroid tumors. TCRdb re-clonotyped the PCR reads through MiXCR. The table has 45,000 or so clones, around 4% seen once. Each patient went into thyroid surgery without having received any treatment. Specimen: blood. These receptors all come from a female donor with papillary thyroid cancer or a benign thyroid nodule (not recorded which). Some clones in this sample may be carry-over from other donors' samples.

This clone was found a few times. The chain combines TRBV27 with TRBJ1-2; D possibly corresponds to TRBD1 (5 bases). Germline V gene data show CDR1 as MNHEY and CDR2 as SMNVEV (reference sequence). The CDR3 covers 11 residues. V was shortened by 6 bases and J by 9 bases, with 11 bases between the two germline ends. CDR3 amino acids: CASRSQGSYTF. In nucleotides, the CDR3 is TGTGCCAGCAGGAGCCAGGGCAGCTACACCTTC.

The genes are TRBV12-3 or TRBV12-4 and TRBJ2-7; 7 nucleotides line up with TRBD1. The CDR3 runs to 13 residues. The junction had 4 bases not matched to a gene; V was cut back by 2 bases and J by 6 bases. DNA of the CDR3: TGTGCCAGCAGTTTAAAGGGGGCTGGCGAGCAGTACTTC. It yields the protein CASSLKGAGEQYF.

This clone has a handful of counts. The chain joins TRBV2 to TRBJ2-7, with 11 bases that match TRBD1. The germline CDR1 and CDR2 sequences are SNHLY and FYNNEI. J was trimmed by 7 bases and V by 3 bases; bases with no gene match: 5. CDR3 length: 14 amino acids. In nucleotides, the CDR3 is TGTGCCAGCAGTGATGACGGGACAGGGGGTGAGCAGTACTTC. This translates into CASSDDGTGGEQYF.

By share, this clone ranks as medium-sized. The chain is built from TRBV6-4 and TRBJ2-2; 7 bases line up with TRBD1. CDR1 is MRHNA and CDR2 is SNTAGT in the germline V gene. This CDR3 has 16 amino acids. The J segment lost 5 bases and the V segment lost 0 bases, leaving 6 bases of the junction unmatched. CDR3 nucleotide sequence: TGTGCCAGCAGTGACTCGCGGACAGGAAATACCGGGGAGCTGTTTTTT. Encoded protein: CASSDSRTGNTGELFF.

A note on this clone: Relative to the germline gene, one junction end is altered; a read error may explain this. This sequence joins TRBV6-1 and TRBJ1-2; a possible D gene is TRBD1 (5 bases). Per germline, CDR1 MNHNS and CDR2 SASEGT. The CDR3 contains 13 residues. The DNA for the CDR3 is TGTGCCAGCAGCCGAGGACAAGTCTATGGCTACAAATTC. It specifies CASSRGQVYGYKF.

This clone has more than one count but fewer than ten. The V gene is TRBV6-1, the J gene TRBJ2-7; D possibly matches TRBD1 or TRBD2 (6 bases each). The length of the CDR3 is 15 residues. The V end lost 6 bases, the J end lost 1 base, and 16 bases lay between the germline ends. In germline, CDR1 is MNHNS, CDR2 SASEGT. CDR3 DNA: TGTGCCAGCAGACGCGGGAAAGGGGGATCCTACGAGCAGTACTTC. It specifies CASRRGKGGSYEQYF.

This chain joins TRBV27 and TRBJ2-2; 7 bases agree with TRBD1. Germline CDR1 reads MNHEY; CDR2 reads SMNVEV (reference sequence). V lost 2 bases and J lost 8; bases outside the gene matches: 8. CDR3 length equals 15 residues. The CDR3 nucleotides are TGTGCCAGCAGTTTAGACGCGACAGGGTTAGGGGAGCTGTTTTTT. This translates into CASSLDATGLGELFF.

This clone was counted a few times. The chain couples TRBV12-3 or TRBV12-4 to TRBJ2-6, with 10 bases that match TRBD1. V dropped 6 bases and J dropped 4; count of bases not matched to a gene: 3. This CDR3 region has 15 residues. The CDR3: CASSQTGGGANVLTF. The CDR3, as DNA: TGTGCCAGCAGCCAGACAGGGGGCGGGGCCAACGTCCTGACTTTC.

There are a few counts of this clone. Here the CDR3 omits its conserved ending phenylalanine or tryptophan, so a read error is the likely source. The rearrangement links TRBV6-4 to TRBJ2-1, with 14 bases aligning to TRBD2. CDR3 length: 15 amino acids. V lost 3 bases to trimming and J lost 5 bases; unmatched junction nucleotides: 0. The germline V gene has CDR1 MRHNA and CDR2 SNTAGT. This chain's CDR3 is CASSEGLAGDNEQFL. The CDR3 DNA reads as TGTGCCAGCAGTGAGGGACTAGCGGGAGACAATGAGCAGTTCTTG.

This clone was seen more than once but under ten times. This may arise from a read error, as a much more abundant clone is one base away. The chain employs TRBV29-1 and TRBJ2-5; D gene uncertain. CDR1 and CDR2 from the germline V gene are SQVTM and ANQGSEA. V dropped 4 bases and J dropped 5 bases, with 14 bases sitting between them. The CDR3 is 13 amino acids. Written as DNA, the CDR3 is TGCAGCGTTGTAAAGGGCATGTGGGAGACCCAGTACTTC. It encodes CSVVKGMWETQYF.

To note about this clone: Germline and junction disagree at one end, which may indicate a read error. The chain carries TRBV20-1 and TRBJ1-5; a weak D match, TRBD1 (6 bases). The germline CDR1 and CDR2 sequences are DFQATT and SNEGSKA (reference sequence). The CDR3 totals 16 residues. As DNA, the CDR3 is TGCAGAGCTAGAGAATTACAGGGTTCCGGCAATCAGCCACAGCATTTT. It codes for CRARELQGSGNQPQHF.

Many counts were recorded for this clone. The CDR3 sequence: CSARLAGAQETQYF. Here the CDR3 DNA reads TGCAGTGCTAGATTGGCGGGGGCCCAAGAGACCCAGTACTTC. This rearrangement joins TRBV20-1 to TRBJ2-5, with D perhaps TRBD2 (7 bases). Germline V gene sequence: CDR1 DFQATT, CDR2 SNEGSKA (reference sequence). There are 14 residues in the CDR3. The V and J ends lost 2 bases and 1 base respectively, with 11 bases between them.

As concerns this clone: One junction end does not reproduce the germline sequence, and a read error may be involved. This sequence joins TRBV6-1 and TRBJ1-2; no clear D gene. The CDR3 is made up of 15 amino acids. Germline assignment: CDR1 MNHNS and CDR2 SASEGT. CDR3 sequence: CAGSESLVANYGYAF. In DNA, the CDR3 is TGTGCCGGCAGTGAATCCCTTGTCGCGAACTATGGCTACGCCTTC.

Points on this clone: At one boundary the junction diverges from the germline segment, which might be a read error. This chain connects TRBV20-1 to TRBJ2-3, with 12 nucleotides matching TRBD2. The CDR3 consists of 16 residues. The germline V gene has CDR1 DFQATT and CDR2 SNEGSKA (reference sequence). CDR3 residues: CTAFNGLAGLEDTRYF. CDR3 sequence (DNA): TGCACTGCTTTTAACGGACTAGCGGGATTAGAGGATACGCGGTATTTT.